In its sample, the clone carrying this TCR beta chain ranks as medium-sized. Making TCR beta cDNA involved 400 to 600 ng total RNA and a constant-region primer. Libraries of TCR beta came from three nested multiplex PCR rounds with slightly modified ARM-PCR. TCRdb analysed the multiplex PCR reads with MiXCR anew, one entry per CDR3 protein. The table has around 22,000 distinct CDR3 sequences, around 80% seen once. The data stem from a study of tumor-infiltrating lymphocytes in primary liver carcinoma. Co-extraction of both nucleic acids (RNA and DNA) used roughly 19-33 mg of unsorted bulk tissue. Sequencing was done on a sample of liver tumor tissue from sampling region 2. Subset given: tumor region T2, inferior pole. The receptor's source is a young woman with primary liver carcinoma and hepatitis B virus infection.

The CDR3 is CASKSGGGTQYF. The CDR3, as DNA: TGTGCCAGCAAAAGCGGGGGAGGTACGCAGTATTTT. The chain has TRBV5-4 and TRBJ2-3; 8 positions match TRBD2. Germline trimming cut 6 bases from V and 8 bases from J; bases unmatched to any gene: 5. CDR3 length: 12 amino acids. The germline V gene encodes CDR1 SGHNT and CDR2 YYREEE (reference sequence).